This is a list of T cell receptor beta chains from one sample in a study of T cell repertoires in cytomegalovirus infection. TCRdb passed the reads through MiXCR, listing each CDR3 protein once. The sample yields 150,000 to 200,000 distinct CDR3 sequences, approximately 19% seen once. Sequencing used PBMCs. The origin of the receptors is a human donor in good health (CMV status not recorded). Some clones in this sample may be carry-over from other donors' samples. Each CDR3 is given with its conserved first and last residue. The D gene is left open where the match is weak. Some rows mark clone size as missing; the rest say once, few, many or name a class of expanded clone.

D: TRBD1; J: TRBJ1-2; size: few; V: TRBV29-1; DNA: TGCAGCGTTGATAAGGCGGGACAGGGCGGTGGCTACACCTTC; CDR3: CSVDKAGQGGGYTF
D: -; J: TRBJ2-5; size: -; V: TRBV9; DNA: TGTGCCAGCAGCACGGAACCGGGACCTCAAGAGACCCAGTACTTC; CDR3: CASSTEPGPQETQYF
D: -; J: TRBJ1-1; size: -; V: TRBV12-3/TRBV12-4; DNA: TGTGCCAGCTTGATGAACACTGAAGCTTTCTTT; CDR3: CASLMNTEAFF
D: TRBD1; J: TRBJ2-1; size: -; V: TRBV28; DNA: TGTGCCACCTCGGACAGGGCTATTAGTGAGCAGTTCTTC; CDR3: CATSDRAISEQFF
D: TRBD2; J: TRBJ2-3; size: -; V: TRBV20-1; DNA: TGCAGTGCTAGTCCACTAGCGGGCGCTCCTAGCACAGATACGCAGTATTTT; CDR3: CSASPLAGAPSTDTQYF
D: TRBD1; J: TRBJ2-7; size: -; V: TRBV12-3/TRBV12-4; DNA: TGTGCCAGCAGCCGGGACAGGGGCTTTCCCCTATACTTC; CDR3: CASSRDRGFPLYF
D: -; J: TRBJ1-1; size: -; V: TRBV28; DNA: TGTGCCGCCGCACGCAGGGGAAGGGCTGAAGCTTTCTTT; CDR3: CAAARRGRAEAFF
D: TRBD2; J: TRBJ2-3; size: -; V: TRBV20-1; DNA: TGCAGTGTTCGACTAGCGGGGTCTAATACGCAGTATTTT; CDR3: CSVRLAGSNTQYF
D: TRBD1; J: TRBJ1-5; size: few; V: TRBV19; DNA: TGTGCCAGTAGAGGACAGGGGGTTTCGGGCAATCAGCCCCAGCATTTT; CDR3: CASRGQGVSGNQPQHF
D: -; J: TRBJ2-1; size: many; V: TRBV7-2; DNA: TGTGCCAGCAACCCGGCCGGGACCGTTTCCAATGAGCAGTTCTTC; CDR3: CASNPAGTVSNEQFF
D: TRBD1; J: TRBJ1-5; size: many; V: TRBV7-2; DNA: TGTGCCAGCAGCGTACGACAGGGCGAGCCCCAGCATTTT; CDR3: CASSVRQGEPQHF
D: -; J: TRBJ2-2; size: -; V: TRBV5-1; DNA: TGCGCCAGCAGCCCGGGACTTTCCAACACCGGGGAGCTGTTTTTT; CDR3: CASSPGLSNTGELFF
D: TRBD2; J: TRBJ2-1; size: -; V: TRBV5-1; DNA: TGCGCCAGCCGGGAGGGTAGCGGTGGAGTCATCTACAATGAGCAGTTCTTC; CDR3: CASREGSGGVIYNEQFF
D: -; J: TRBJ2-6; size: -; V: TRBV5-6; DNA: TGTGCCAGCAGCTTGGGGACGACCTCTGGGGCCAACGTCCTGACTTTC; CDR3: CASSLGTTSGANVLTF
D: TRBD1; J: TRBJ2-7; size: many; V: TRBV7-6; DNA: TGTGCCAGCAGCCGCTCAGACAGGGGCTACGAGCAGTACTTC; CDR3: CASSRSDRGYEQYF
D: -; J: TRBJ1-1; size: -; V: TRBV2; DNA: TGTGCCAGCAGTCGAGATTTCAGGACTGAAGCTTTCTTT; CDR3: CASSRDFRTEAFF
D: TRBD2; J: TRBJ2-7; size: -; V: TRBV6-5; DNA: TGTGCCAGCAGTTATTCCGCGGGGGGAAACTACGAGCAGTACTTC; CDR3: CASSYSAGGNYEQYF
D: -; J: TRBJ1-2; size: -; V: TRBV9; DNA: TGTGCCAGCAGCGCAGGGGCTCCGGATGGGGGCTACACCTTC; CDR3: CASSAGAPDGGYTF
D: -; J: TRBJ1-6; size: -; V: TRBV4-2; DNA: TGTGCCAGCAGCCAAGTCGGTAATTCACCCCTCGACTTT; CDR3: CASSQVGNSPLDF
D: TRBD1; J: TRBJ1-5; size: many; V: TRBV7-8; DNA: TGTGCCAGCAGCGCACGTCCGGGACAGGGGATTTTGGGCAATCAGCCCCAGCATTTT; CDR3: CASSARPGQGILGNQPQHF
D: -; J: TRBJ1-2; size: few; V: TRBV28; DNA: TGTGCCAGCAGTCACCCCTGGGGCTACACCTTC; CDR3: CASSHPWGYTF
D: -; J: TRBJ2-2; size: -; V: TRBV11-2; DNA: TGTGCCAGCAGCTTTGACAGGCCTACCGGGGAGCTGTTTTTT; CDR3: CASSFDRPTGELFF
D: TRBD1; J: TRBJ2-3; size: -; V: TRBV5-4; DNA: TGTGCCAGCAGCTTCCCGGGACAGGGGTCAGATACGCAGTATTTT; CDR3: CASSFPGQGSDTQYF